Listed below are T cell receptor beta chains from one sample, sequenced in a study of T cells after posttransplantation cyclophosphamide. Method: immunoSEQ multiplex PCR; TCRdb's copy keeps in-frame clones and lacks some. This table holds tens of thousands of clones, roughly nine tenths found once. Material for sequencing was PBMCs. The source is a woman aged 45-65 years in good health and a related stem cell transplant donor. Both conserved end residues are part of each CDR3. D genes are given only for firm matches. Size is stated for part of the rows, as once, few or many counts, or as a class when the clone is expanded.

TRBV19	NA	NA	TRBJ2-3	CASSTDSSTDTQYF	TGTGCCAGTAGTACCGACTCTAGCACAGATACGCAGTATTTT
TRBV19	NA	NA	TRBJ1-1	CASTPREPNTEAFF	TGTGCCAGTACCCCTCGGGAACCGAACACTGAAGCTTTCTTT
TRBV6-6	TRBD1	NA	TRBJ2-7	CASSGQGTSYEQYF	TGTGCCAGCTCGGGACAGGGAACCTCCTACGAGCAGTACTTC
TRBV27	TRBD1	NA	TRBJ2-7	CASSLRFNRQGAEQYF	TGTGCCAGCAGTCTACGTTTCAATAGACAGGGTGCCGAGCAGTACTTC
TRBV5-1	NA	once	TRBJ2-1	CASSLGGVGYNEQFF	TGCGCCAGCAGCTTGGGGGGGGTAGGGTACAATGAGCAGTTCTTC
TRBV15	TRBD1	NA	TRBJ1-1	CATSLRDRANTEAFF	TGTGCCACCAGCCTCCGGGACAGGGCAAACACTGAAGCTTTCTTT
TRBV7-9	TRBD1	NA	TRBJ2-7	CASRLLSGQEDSYEQYF	TGTGCCAGCCGACTACTATCGGGACAGGAGGACTCCTACGAGCAGTACTTC
TRBV7-9	NA	NA	TRBJ1-1	CASTEGRVGNTEAFF	TGTGCCAGCACCGAAGGGAGGGTGGGGAACACTGAAGCTTTCTTT
TRBV29-1	NA	once	TRBJ2-6	CSVSKPFSGANVLTF	TGCAGCGTTTCCAAGCCCTTCTCTGGGGCCAACGTCCTGACTTTC
TRBV9	TRBD1	NA	TRBJ1-5	CASSPHRGDQPQHF	TGTGCCAGCAGTCCCCACAGGGGCGATCAGCCCCAGCATTTT
TRBV21-1	NA	NA	TRBJ1-4	CARKREGGREEKLFF	TGTGCCAGAAAAAGGGAGGGGGGGAGAGAGGAAAAACTGTTTTTT
TRBV29-1	TRBD1	NA	TRBJ1-1	CSVEADRAEAFF	TGCAGCGTTGAAGCCGACAGGGCTGAAGCTTTCTTT
TRBV18	NA	NA	TRBJ1-5	CASSPRGNQPQHF	TGTGCCAGCTCACCACGAGGAAATCAGCCCCAGCATTTT
TRBV27	NA	NA	TRBJ2-2	CASSFRGVQGSGELFF	TGTGCCAGCAGTTTTCGGGGGGTGCAGGGGTCCGGGGAGCTGTTTTTT
TRBV5-6	TRBD1	NA	TRBJ1-2	CASSLVGTGEGYTF	TGTGCCAGCAGCTTGGTTGGGACAGGGGAAGGCTACACCTTC
TRBV5-5	TRBD1	once	TRBJ1-2	CASSWSGTGDGYTF	TGTGCCAGCAGCTGGTCCGGGACAGGGGATGGCTACACCTTC
TRBV28	TRBD2	NA	TRBJ2-1	CASSQAGTSGVF	TGTGCCAGCAGTCAAGCCGGGACTAGCGGAGTCTTC
TRBV19	TRBD1	NA	TRBJ2-2	CASSSATGGTGELFF	TGTGCCAGTAGTAGCGCGACAGGGGGCACCGGGGAGCTGTTTTTT
TRBV5-6	TRBD1	NA	TRBJ2-1	CASSLGTGNTVF	TGTGCCAGCAGCTTGGGGACAGGGAATACGGTCTTC
TRBV27	NA	NA	TRBJ2-4	CASSLRGAKNIQYF	TGTGCCAGCAGTTTACGGGGGGCTAAAAACATTCAGTACTTC
TRBV27	TRBD1	NA	TRBJ1-5	CASSLTGYNQPQHF	TGTGCCAGCAGTCTGACAGGGTATAATCAGCCCCAGCATTTT
TRBV6-6	TRBD1	NA	TRBJ1-5	CASSYSGTGGNQPQHF	TGTGCCAGCAGTTATTCCGGGACAGGGGGCAATCAGCCCCAGCATTTT
TRBV5-1	TRBD2	NA	TRBJ2-7	CASSLAGSGGYEQYF	TGCGCCAGCAGCTTGGCGGGTAGCGGGGGCTACGAGCAGTACTTC
TRBV10-3	TRBD1	NA	TRBJ1-3	CAIRDRDRVGGNTIYF	TGTGCCATCCGAGACCGGGACAGGGTAGGAGGAAACACCATATATTTT
TRBV5-1	NA	NA	TRBJ2-1	CASSWGVASSYNEQFF	TGCGCCAGCAGCTGGGGGGTGGCCAGCTCCTACAATGAGCAGTTCTTC
TRBV6-5	TRBD1	NA	TRBJ1-2	CASSTSQGAAYGYTF	TGTGCCAGCAGTACATCTCAGGGGGCGGCCTATGGCTACACCTTC
TRBV11-2	NA	NA	TRBJ2-7	CASSLRSVTSTEQYF	TGTGCCAGCAGCTTACGGTCGGTAACCTCTACGGAGCAGTACTTC
TRBV5-6	NA	NA	TRBJ2-3	CASSFNRAVADTQYF	TGTGCCAGCAGCTTCAACAGGGCGGTAGCAGATACGCAGTATTTT
TRBV28	NA	NA	TRBJ1-2	CASRPLTGRPNYGYTF	TGTGCCAGCAGACCCCTAACAGGTAGACCTAACTATGGCTACACCTTC
TRBV14	NA	NA	TRBJ2-7	CASSQDRNRFYEQYF	TGTGCCAGCAGCCAAGATAGGAACAGGTTCTACGAGCAGTACTTC
TRBV5-1	NA	NA	TRBJ2-7	CASSLGQNSYEQYF	TGCGCCAGCAGCTTGGGGCAGAATAGCTACGAGCAGTACTTC
TRBV30	TRBD1	once	TRBJ2-1	CAWSGGDRVFIGQQFF	TGTGCCTGGAGTGGCGGGGACAGGGTGTTTATAGGTCAGCAGTTCTTC
TRBV28	TRBD1	NA	TRBJ2-1	CASRTGTGGPPSYNEQFF	TGTGCCAGCAGAACCGGGACAGGGGGCCCCCCTTCCTACAATGAGCAGTTCTTC
TRBV5-3	NA	NA	TRBJ1-1	CARSPSDKNTEAFF	TGTGCCAGAAGCCCTTCGGACAAGAACACTGAAGCTTTCTTT
TRBV5-4	TRBD2	once	TRBJ2-5	CASSLPSGEETQYF	TGTGCCAGCAGCTTGCCTAGCGGCGAAGAGACCCAGTACTTC
TRBV7-7	NA	NA	TRBJ2-2	CASSLDSLTGELFF	TGTGCTAGCAGCCTGGACTCTCTCACCGGGGAGCTGTTTTTT
TRBV5-6	TRBD2	NA	TRBJ2-5	CASSFGTGTSGQWKTQYF	TGTGCCAGCAGCTTTGGGACAGGGACTAGCGGTCAGTGGAAGACCCAGTACTTC
TRBV7-8	NA	NA	TRBJ1-4	CASSPSLGIRIEKLFF	TGTGCCAGCAGCCCTAGCCTGGGGATCCGAATTGAAAAACTGTTTTTT
TRBV27	NA	NA	TRBJ1-4	CASTVGGRDEKLFF	TGTGCCAGCACCGTCGGGGGAAGGGATGAAAAACTGTTTTTT
TRBV6-5	TRBD2	NA	TRBJ2-1	CASSYSLAGGPHEQFF	TGTGCCAGCAGTTACTCCCTAGCGGGAGGGCCCCATGAGCAGTTCTTC
TRBV5-6	TRBD1	few	TRBJ1-3	CASTGNARTGPRNTIYF	TGTGCCAGCACAGGTAACGCGCGGACAGGGCCCCGAAACACCATATATTTT
TRBV11-2	NA	NA	TRBJ1-5	CASSLVGGGNQPQHF	TGTGCCAGCAGCTTAGTCGGGGGGGGCAATCAGCCCCAGCATTTT
TRBV28	TRBD1	NA	TRBJ2-7	CASDRGKNEQYF	TGTGCCAGCGACAGGGGAAAAAACGAGCAGTACTTC
TRBV19	NA	once	TRBJ1-1	CASSIEPRGRTEAFF	TGTGCCAGTAGTATAGAGCCCAGGGGCCGGACTGAAGCTTTCTTT
TRBV7-9	NA	NA	TRBJ2-3	CASSLRAGATQRPTDTQYF	TGTGCCAGCAGCTTAAGGGCAGGGGCCACCCAAAGGCCCACAGATACGCAGTATTTT
TRBV15	TRBD1	NA	TRBJ2-1	CATSRPPGQGAYEQFF	TGTGCCACCAGCAGACCTCCGGGACAGGGGGCCTATGAGCAGTTCTTC
TRBV5-4	TRBD1	once	TRBJ2-7	CASSPGQGPYEQYF	TGTGCCAGCAGCCCCGGACAGGGCCCCTACGAGCAGTACTTC
TRBV5-1	TRBD1	NA	TRBJ2-7	CASSPGTGVSAGYEQYF	TGCGCCAGCAGCCCCGGGACAGGGGTTTCCGCTGGGTACGAGCAGTACTTC
TRBV4-1	NA	NA	TRBJ2-7	CASSQDSSGDAYEQYF	TGCGCCAGCAGCCAAGATTCGTCCGGAGACGCCTACGAGCAGTACTTC
TRBV14	TRBD1	NA	TRBJ1-3	CASSPGQGNSGNTIYF	TGTGCCAGCAGCCCCGGACAGGGGAACTCTGGAAACACCATATATTTT
TRBV7-2	NA	NA	TRBJ2-1	CASSLAGPSYNEQFF	TGTGCCAGCAGCTTAGCGGGCCCGTCCTACAATGAGCAGTTCTTC